This T cell receptor (beta chain) originates from a study of control samples from healthy donors and cancer patients. Measured with immunoSEQ multiplex PCR; TCRdb has only the in-frame clones, and not every one. The data show around 93,000 clones, roughly 92% seen once. The sequenced sample consisted of blood. The receptor was derived from a human donor in good health. The donor label of this sample is uncertain.

The CDR3 reads CASSFAQRVGGLRETQYF. DNA of the CDR3: TGTGCCAGCAGCTTCGCCCAGAGGGTTGGGGGGCTGCGGGAGACCCAGTACTTC. This chain uses TRBV7-6 with TRBJ2-5, with D perhaps given as TRBD1 or TRBD2 (6 bases each). CDR1 SGHVS and CDR2 FNYEAQ come from the germline V gene. The ends were cut back, 3 bases at V and 5 bases at J, with 25 bases in the middle. This CDR3 comprises 18 residues.